The present entry profiles one T cell receptor (beta chain) with its context. Its specificity is not known. RNA totalling roughly 0.45 to 1 ug underwent reverse transcription with random hexamers. Multiplex PCR with immunoSEQ amplified the TCR beta CDR3 across 54 Vbeta and 13 Jbeta. One entry per CDR3 protein results from TCRdb running MiXCR on the immunoSEQ multiplex PCR reads. The table lists a few hundred thousand distinct CDR3 sequences, roughly 94% of them singletons, with just over 0.08% in the top ten. This entry is derived from a study of CD8 T cells in Susac syndrome. Study-level results: It was acknowledged by the study that relatively few individuals were included in its TCR sequencing and HLA analysis.

V was pared by 3 bases and J by 9 bases, with 18 bases between. The CDR3 is 14 residues long. Per the germline V gene, CDR1 is DFQATT and CDR2 is SNEGSKA (reference sequence). Patients with stable or active relapsing-remitting disease, all of them treatment-naive, made up the multiple sclerosis controls. TEMRA cells underwent FACS enrichment and CD8+ and CD4+ T cells underwent negative isolation. The chain couples TRBV20-1 to TRBJ2-1, with D tentatively TRBD2 (5 bases). The sequencing input was CD4+ T cells from PBMCs. The clonotype was recovered from a human donor with multiple sclerosis. The CDR3 loop reads CSASPGSKGGEQFF. The CDR3 nucleotides are TGCAGTGCTAGTCCGGGGAGCAAAGGCGGTGAGCAGTTCTTC.